Listed below are T cell receptor beta chains from one sample, sequenced in a study of blood T cell repertoires in COVID-19. The data were produced by immunoSEQ multiplex PCR, yet TCRdb's version contains in-frame clones alone and is incomplete. The table includes roughly 30,000 clones, 81% detected once. The sequencing input was peripheral blood. Receptors were obtained from a woman aged 55-69 years with acute or convalescent COVID-19. Each CDR3 is given with its conserved first and last residue. Fields, in order: clone size, D gene, J gene, V gene, CDR3 protein, CDR3 DNA. A D gene is named only where the DNA matches it firmly. Clone sizes are given selectively: once, few, many, or a class where the clone is expanded.

abundance: -; d_gene: TRBD1; j_gene: TRBJ1-6; v_gene: TRBV7-3; CDR3aa: CASSLGQNSPLHF; CDR3nt: TGTGCCAGCAGCTTGGGACAGAATTCACCCCTCCACTTT
abundance: -; d_gene: TRBD1; j_gene: TRBJ1-1; v_gene: TRBV5-6; CDR3aa: CASSWDRTNTEAFF; CDR3nt: TGTGCCAGCAGCTGGGACAGGACGAACACTGAAGCTTTCTTT
abundance: -; d_gene: -; j_gene: TRBJ1-2; v_gene: TRBV3-1/TRBV3-2; CDR3aa: CASAQGQARGYTF; CDR3nt: TGTGCCAGCGCCCAAGGGCAGGCTCGCGGCTACACCTTC
abundance: few; d_gene: TRBD2; j_gene: TRBJ2-7; v_gene: TRBV27; CDR3aa: CASSGGTSGVYEQYF; CDR3nt: TGTGCCAGCAGTGGGGGGACTAGCGGGGTTTACGAGCAGTACTTC
abundance: -; d_gene: TRBD2; j_gene: TRBJ2-5; v_gene: TRBV7-9; CDR3aa: CASSRTSAEETQYF; CDR3nt: TGTGCCAGCAGCCGGACTAGCGCGGAAGAGACCCAGTACTTC
abundance: -; d_gene: TRBD1; j_gene: TRBJ1-3; v_gene: TRBV6-5; CDR3aa: CASSSTGAGGNTIYF; CDR3nt: TGTGCCAGCAGTTCGACAGGGGCTGGGGGAAACACCATATATTTT
abundance: -; d_gene: TRBD1; j_gene: TRBJ1-1; v_gene: TRBV5-1; CDR3aa: CASSLGTENTEAFF; CDR3nt: TGCGCCAGCAGCTTAGGGACAGAGAACACTGAAGCTTTCTTT
abundance: once; d_gene: TRBD1; j_gene: TRBJ1-3; v_gene: TRBV30; CDR3aa: CAWSRGPEGNTIYF; CDR3nt: TGTGCCTGGAGCAGGGGGCCGGAGGGAAACACCATATATTTT
abundance: -; d_gene: -; j_gene: TRBJ1-6; v_gene: TRBV6-5; CDR3aa: CASSKTQSPNSPLHF; CDR3nt: TGTGCCAGCTCGAAAACCCAAAGCCCTAATTCACCCCTCCACTTT
abundance: -; d_gene: TRBD1; j_gene: TRBJ2-2; v_gene: TRBV6-5; CDR3aa: CASSSGQGWPGELFF; CDR3nt: TGTGCCAGCAGTTCCGGACAGGGGTGGCCCGGGGAGCTGTTTTTT
abundance: -; d_gene: TRBD2; j_gene: TRBJ2-1; v_gene: TRBV4-1; CDR3aa: CASSQPAGAYNEQFF; CDR3nt: TGCGCCAGCAGCCAGCCAGCGGGGGCTTACAATGAGCAGTTCTTC
abundance: -; d_gene: -; j_gene: TRBJ2-1; v_gene: TRBV19; CDR3aa: CASSPRGTYNEQFF; CDR3nt: TGTGCCAGTAGTCCTAGGGGGACCTACAATGAGCAGTTCTTC
abundance: -; d_gene: -; j_gene: TRBJ2-3; v_gene: TRBV12-3/TRBV12-4; CDR3aa: CASSEGRGNKQYF; CDR3nt: TGTGCCAGCAGTGAGGGGAGGGGGAATAAGCAGTATTTT
abundance: -; d_gene: TRBD2; j_gene: TRBJ2-7; v_gene: TRBV7-2; CDR3aa: CASSLGLAGVDEQYF; CDR3nt: TGTGCCAGCAGCTTAGGTCTAGCGGGGGTCGACGAGCAGTACTTC
abundance: -; d_gene: TRBD2; j_gene: TRBJ2-7; v_gene: TRBV9; CDR3aa: CASSLGLVSSYEQYF; CDR3nt: TGTGCCAGCAGTCTCGGACTAGTGAGCTCCTACGAGCAGTACTTC
abundance: -; d_gene: TRBD1; j_gene: TRBJ2-1; v_gene: TRBV30; CDR3aa: CAWGGQVTNNEQFF; CDR3nt: TGTGCCTGGGGCGGACAGGTTACAAACAATGAGCAGTTCTTC
abundance: once; d_gene: -; j_gene: TRBJ2-3; v_gene: TRBV15; CDR3aa: CATSRSGLRASTDTQYF; CDR3nt: TGTGCCACCAGCAGATCGGGATTGAGGGCCTCCACAGATACGCAGTATTTT
abundance: -; d_gene: TRBD1; j_gene: TRBJ1-1; v_gene: TRBV4-1; CDR3aa: CASSQVLRQGRGEAFF; CDR3nt: TGCGCCAGCAGCCAAGTTTTACGACAGGGGAGGGGTGAAGCTTTCTTT
abundance: -; d_gene: TRBD2; j_gene: TRBJ2-6; v_gene: TRBV5-4; CDR3aa: CASSRGPSGGSSGANVLTF; CDR3nt: TGTGCCAGCAGCCGGGGCCCCAGCGGGGGGTCTTCTGGGGCCAACGTCCTGACTTTC
abundance: once; d_gene: TRBD1; j_gene: TRBJ2-2; v_gene: TRBV12-3/TRBV12-4; CDR3aa: CASEGAGTGELFF; CDR3nt: TGTGCCAGCGAGGGGGCGGGCACCGGGGAGCTGTTTTTT
abundance: -; d_gene: TRBD2; j_gene: TRBJ2-1; v_gene: TRBV28; CDR3aa: CASSTLAGGPYNEQFF; CDR3nt: TGTGCCAGCAGTACCCTAGCGGGGGGCCCCTACAATGAGCAGTTCTTC
abundance: -; d_gene: TRBD1; j_gene: TRBJ1-6; v_gene: TRBV2; CDR3aa: CASRDAGGGSPLHF; CDR3nt: TGTGCCAGCAGGGATGCAGGGGGCGGGTCACCCCTCCACTTT
abundance: -; d_gene: TRBD1; j_gene: TRBJ2-4; v_gene: TRBV6-5; CDR3aa: CASSSRQGADRDIQYF; CDR3nt: TGTGCCAGCAGTTCCCGACAGGGGGCAGATAGGGACATTCAGTACTTC
abundance: -; d_gene: -; j_gene: TRBJ2-7; v_gene: TRBV27; CDR3aa: CASSFPGVHEQYF; CDR3nt: TGTGCCAGCAGTTTTCCCGGGGTCCACGAGCAGTACTTC
abundance: -; d_gene: -; j_gene: TRBJ1-2; v_gene: TRBV28; CDR3aa: CASSSPFAGTF; CDR3nt: TGTGCCAGCAGTTCCCCTTTTGCAGGGACCTTC
abundance: few; d_gene: -; j_gene: TRBJ1-1; v_gene: TRBV9; CDR3aa: CASSVDQGSRSGAFF; CDR3nt: TGTGCCAGCAGCGTAGATCAGGGCAGTCGATCTGGGGCTTTCTTT
abundance: -; d_gene: -; j_gene: TRBJ1-3; v_gene: TRBV10-3; CDR3aa: CAISVSGSGNTIYF; CDR3nt: TGTGCCATCAGTGTATCAGGGTCTGGAAACACCATATATTTT
abundance: few; d_gene: -; j_gene: TRBJ2-7; v_gene: TRBV6-6; CDR3aa: CASRYGGAAYEQYF; CDR3nt: TGTGCCAGCAGATATGGGGGCGCGGCCTACGAGCAGTACTTC
abundance: -; d_gene: TRBD1; j_gene: TRBJ1-2; v_gene: TRBV20-1; CDR3aa: CSASYGQGTYGYTF; CDR3nt: TGCAGTGCTAGTTATGGACAGGGCACCTATGGCTACACCTTC
abundance: once; d_gene: TRBD2; j_gene: TRBJ2-7; v_gene: TRBV27; CDR3aa: CASSYRAGTSGPYEQYF; CDR3nt: TGTGCCAGCAGTTACAGAGCCGGGACTAGCGGACCCTACGAGCAGTACTTC
abundance: -; d_gene: -; j_gene: TRBJ1-1; v_gene: TRBV13; CDR3aa: CASSPSANEAFF; CDR3nt: TGTGCCAGCAGTCCTTCAGCGAATGAAGCTTTCTTT
abundance: -; d_gene: -; j_gene: TRBJ2-7; v_gene: TRBV28; CDR3aa: CASSSTPTYEQYF; CDR3nt: TGTGCCAGCAGTTCCACCCCTACCTACGAGCAGTACTTC
abundance: -; d_gene: -; j_gene: TRBJ1-6; v_gene: TRBV30; CDR3aa: CAWSPGVHHSPLHF; CDR3nt: TGTGCCTGGAGCCCTGGAGTACACCATTCACCCCTCCACTTT
abundance: -; d_gene: -; j_gene: TRBJ2-5; v_gene: TRBV18; CDR3aa: CASSPSPTARGQETQYF; CDR3nt: TGTGCCAGCTCACCATCCCCTACGGCACGGGGCCAAGAGACCCAGTACTTC
abundance: -; d_gene: TRBD1; j_gene: TRBJ1-1; v_gene: TRBV2; CDR3aa: CASSGGTGRWTEAFF; CDR3nt: TGTGCCAGCAGTGGAGGGACAGGGCGGTGGACTGAAGCTTTCTTT
abundance: -; d_gene: -; j_gene: TRBJ2-1; v_gene: TRBV6-5; CDR3aa: CASRSWRGSYNEQFF; CDR3nt: TGTGCCAGCAGGTCGTGGCGGGGCTCCTACAATGAGCAGTTCTTC
abundance: -; d_gene: -; j_gene: TRBJ1-2; v_gene: TRBV3-1/TRBV3-2; CDR3aa: CASSQGLGDGYTF; CDR3nt: TGTGCCAGCAGCCAAGGGTTAGGGGATGGCTACACCTTC
abundance: -; d_gene: -; j_gene: TRBJ1-2; v_gene: TRBV19; CDR3aa: CASSGKGHYGYTF; CDR3nt: TGTGCCAGTAGCGGAAAGGGGCACTATGGCTACACCTTC
abundance: -; d_gene: -; j_gene: TRBJ2-5; v_gene: TRBV5-1; CDR3aa: CASSSTGMGETQYF; CDR3nt: TGCGCCAGCAGCTCAACAGGGATGGGAGAGACCCAGTACTTC